Presented here are 28 T cell receptor beta chains from one specimen sequenced in a study of T cell repertoires in cytomegalovirus infection. TCRdb reprocessed the reads with MiXCR, giving one entry per CDR3 protein. The data contain some 220,000 distinct CDR3 sequences, around 6.4% of them singletons. Sequencing was done on a sample of PBMCs. The receptors stem from a human donor in good health (CMV status not recorded). Some clones in this sample may be carry-over from other donors' samples.

This clonotype was counted ten times or more. The V gene is TRBV29-1, the J gene TRBJ1-1, with TRBD1 matching 10 bases. V trimming: 7 bases; J trimming: 0 bases; junction bases outside the gene matches: 8. Germline V gene lookup returns CDR1 SQVTM and CDR2 ANQGSEA. The CDR3 extends over 15 amino acids. In nucleotides, the CDR3 is TGCAGCGCCCGGGACAGGGGATTTGTGAACACTGAAGCTTTCTTT. This gives the protein CSARDRGFVNTEAFF.

This clonotype was detected ten times or more. V gene TRBV28 combines with J gene TRBJ2-3; TRBD2 agrees at 10 bases. The CDR3 covers 15 residues. J lost 9 bases, V lost 4 bases, and 10 bases had no gene match. The V gene's germline CDR1 is MDHEN and CDR2 SYDVKM. This CDR3 is CASSSFSGGRGTQYF. The CDR3 region has the DNA TGTGCCAGCAGTTCCTTTAGCGGGGGGCGAGGCACGCAGTATTTT. Filled out from reference TRBV28 and TRBJ2-3, the complete variable domain reads DVKVTQSSRYLVKRTGEKVFLECVQDMDHENMFWYRQDPGLGLRLIYFSYDVKMKEKGDIPEGYSVSREKKERFSLILESASTNQTSMYLCASSSFSGGRGTQYFGPGTRLTVL.

This clonotype was detected ten times or more. The V call is TRBV3-1, the J call TRBJ1-5; possibly TRBD1 for D (5 bases). The V gene's germline CDR1 is LGHDT and CDR2 YNNKEL (reference sequence). V was shortened by 8 bases and J by 5 bases, with 10 bases between the two germline ends. The CDR3 runs to 12 residues. This CDR3 is CASASGDQPQHF. Written as DNA, the CDR3 is TGTGCCAGCGCCTCGGGGGATCAGCCCCAGCATTTT.

Only a few counts were recorded for this clonotype. This rearrangement joins TRBV29-1 to TRBJ1-6, with D perhaps matching TRBD1 (5 bases). V dropped 7 bases and J dropped 8 bases, with 15 bases sitting between them. CDR3 length: 13 residues. Germline assignment: CDR1 SQVTM and CDR2 ANQGSEA. The CDR3 DNA sequence: TGCAGCGCTCGTCGGGGGAGGGATTCACCCCTCCACTTT. Protein product: CSARRGRDSPLHF.

There are many counts of this clonotype. CDR3: CASSPSTGAYEQYF. In DNA form, the CDR3 reads TGTGCCAGCAGCCCCTCTACAGGGGCCTACGAGCAGTACTTC. The V and J genes are TRBV7-9 and TRBJ2-7, with 7 bases identical to TRBD1. This CDR3 region has 14 residues. Germline V CDR1 and CDR2: SEHNR, FQNEAQ (reference sequence). With V trimmed by 5 bases and J by 2 bases, 6 bases remained unmatched.

This clonotype has ten or more counts. The rearrangement uses TRBV28 and TRBJ2-5; tentative D call: TRBD1 (7 bases). The V gene's germline CDR1 is MDHEN and CDR2 SYDVKM. CDR3 size: 12 residues. The V end was cut by 6 bases, the J end by 6 bases, with 11 bases between. DNA for the CDR3: TGTGCCAGCAGCCCAGGGGGGAAGACCCAGTACTTC. Its protein product is CASSPGGKTQYF.

This clonotype was picked up a small number of times. J is TRBJ2-2 and V is TRBV29-1; tentatively, D is TRBD1 (5 bases). This CDR3 is 13 amino acids long. CDR1 and CDR2 from the germline V gene are SQVTM and ANQGSEA. V was cut by 6 bases and J by 6 bases, with 14 bases left in between. The CDR3 loop is CSVKVGRAGELFF. The CDR3 DNA sequence: TGCAGCGTCAAGGTCGGCAGGGCCGGGGAGCTGTTTTTT.

This clonotype came up many times. The genes are TRBV20-1 and TRBJ2-3; 8 nucleotides align to TRBD1. This CDR3 is built from 15 residues. Losses at the gene ends were 6 bases for V and 0 bases for J; bases not matched to a gene: 8. CDR1 and CDR2 from the germline V gene are DFQATT and SNEGSKA (reference sequence). The CDR3 DNA reads as TGCAGTGCAGAGAGGAGGACAGGGAGCACAGATACGCAGTATTTT. It codes for CSAERRTGSTDTQYF.

This clonotype came up a few times. V gene TRBV15 combines with J gene TRBJ1-1; 9 nucleotides agree with TRBD1. The CDR3 has 17 residues. The V and J ends lost 2 bases and 3 bases, in that order; junction bases with no gene match: 10. CDR1 is LNHNV and CDR2 is YYDKDF in the germline V gene (reference sequence). Written as DNA, the CDR3 is TGTGCCACCAGCAGAAGGGACAGGGCGGTTTCTTACACTGAAGCTTTCTTT. This codes for CATSRRDRAVSYTEAFF.

This clonotype showed up many times. The chain combines TRBV7-2 with TRBJ2-1; the D is unclear. V was clipped by 1 base and J by 6 bases, with 10 bases between them. The CDR3 length is 14 residues. In germline, CDR1 is SGHTA, CDR2 FQGNSA. CDR3 sequence reads: CASSLGGRTNEQFF. CDR3 in DNA: TGTGCCAGCAGCTTAGGTGGCAGGACCAATGAGCAGTTCTTC.

Ten or more counts support this clonotype. The chain uses TRBV12-3 or TRBV12-4 and TRBJ1-4; no reliable D call. The CDR3 is 10 amino acids. Trimming cost V 8 bases and J 11 bases, with 9 bases left between them. CDR3 amino acids: CASLIWKLFF. CDR3 nucleotide sequence: TGTGCCAGCTTGATATGGAAACTGTTTTTT.

This clonotype was observed many times. V is TRBV7-9 and J is TRBJ1-5; D remains ambiguous. This CDR3 comprises 14 residues. V lost 1 base, J lost 5 bases, and 9 bases lay in between. Germline CDR1 is SEHNR and CDR2 is FQNEAQ (reference sequence). Here the CDR3 reads CASSLGQAHQPQHF. The CDR3 coding sequence is TGTGCCAGCAGCTTAGGGCAGGCTCATCAGCCCCAGCATTTT. Complete variable domain (other parts from reference TRBV7-9 and TRBJ1-5): DTGVSQNPRHKITKRGQNVTFRCDPISEHNRLYWYRQTLGQGPEFLTYFQNEAQLEKSRLLSDRFSAERPKGSFSTLEIQRTEQGDSAMYLCASSLGQAHQPQHFGDGTRLSIL.

This clonotype has ten or more counts. J is TRBJ1-2 and V is TRBV7-2, with TRBD1 matching 7 bases. V was clipped by 0 bases and J by 7 bases; unmatched bases: 5. The V gene's germline CDR1 is SGHTA and CDR2 FQGNSA. CDR3 length: 14 residues. CDR3: CASSLAARGSGYTF. CDR3 DNA sequence: TGTGCCAGCAGCTTAGCGGCCAGGGGGTCTGGCTACACCTTC.

This clonotype was observed many times. This chain uses TRBV29-1 with TRBJ2-3, with unresolved D. Trimming left V 3 bases short and J 8 bases short, with 15 bases between. This CDR3 spans 13 amino acids. Germline V lookup: CDR1 SQVTM, CDR2 ANQGSEA. CDR3 sequence: CSVEVSMGSTQYF. CDR3 sequence (DNA): TGCAGCGTTGAGGTTAGCATGGGATCTACGCAGTATTTT.

This clonotype was detected only a few times. The chain couples TRBV7-9 to TRBJ2-3; TRBD1 matches at 7 bases. Germline loops: CDR1 SEHNR, CDR2 FQNEAQ (reference sequence). With V trimmed by 1 base and J by 5 bases, 9 bases remained unmatched. The CDR3 extends over 16 amino acids. CDR3 protein: CASSLEGAIEGDTQYF. CDR3 bases: TGTGCCAGCAGCTTAGAGGGGGCCATAGAGGGAGATACGCAGTATTTT.

This clonotype was detected many times. This chain connects TRBV29-1 to TRBJ2-1, with D possibly being TRBD1 or TRBD2 (5 bases each). The V end lost 6 bases, the J end lost 7 bases, and 10 bases lay between the germline ends. Germline-derived CDR1 and CDR2 are SQVTM and ANQGSEA. The CDR3 length is 11 residues. The CDR3 here is CSVSWGNEQFF. The DNA of the CDR3 is TGCAGCGTCTCTTGGGGGAATGAGCAGTTCTTC.

This clonotype has ten or more counts. The CDR3 loop is CSVSGLNTDTQYF. DNA of the CDR3: TGCAGCGTTTCCGGACTAAACACAGATACGCAGTATTTT. V usage is TRBV29-1 and J usage is TRBJ2-3; the D gene is possibly TRBD2 (6 bases). From germline, CDR1 is SQVTM and CDR2 ANQGSEA. V was shortened by 5 bases and J by 2 bases, with 11 bases between the two germline ends. The CDR3 consists of 13 residues.

The chain uses TRBV29-1 and TRBJ1-2; D is ambiguous. Germline CDR1 and CDR2: SQVTM and ANQGSEA. V lost 6 bases and J lost 3, with 14 bases in between. The CDR3 is 13 amino acids. The CDR3 region is CSVPKVLDYGYTF. The CDR3 coding sequence is TGCAGCGTCCCAAAAGTGTTGGACTATGGCTACACCTTC.

There are many counts of this clonotype. The chain joins TRBV7-3 to TRBJ2-1; 8 bases map to TRBD2. Unmatched junction bases numbered 5, after V lost 0 bases and J lost 7 bases. CDR3 length: 15 amino acids. From germline, CDR1 is SGHTA and CDR2 FQGTGA. Here the CDR3 DNA reads TGTGCCAGCAGCTTAACTAGCGGGGTAGGGAATGAGCAGTTCTTC. This gives the protein CASSLTSGVGNEQFF.

This clonotype was seen many times. The rearrangement joins TRBV7-2 to TRBJ1-1; D is undetermined. Germline V gene lookup returns CDR1 SGHTA and CDR2 FQGNSA. The germline V and J ends were trimmed by 5 bases and 8 bases, with 21 bases remaining between them. The CDR3 sequence is 15 residues long. The CDR3 nucleotides are TGTGCCAGCAGCCCAGGATCCGGGCGCGGTCCGGAAGCTTTCTTT. This translates into CASSPGSGRGPEAFF.

This clonotype appeared a few times. This chain links TRBV6-5 with TRBJ1-1; tentatively, D is TRBD1 (5 bases). The CDR3 totals 15 residues. Trimming removed 7 bases at V and 3 bases at J, with 18 bases between. Germline assignment: CDR1 MNHEY and CDR2 SVGAGI. This chain's CDR3 is CASKIRRQGDTEAFF. DNA for the CDR3: TGTGCCAGCAAGATACGTAGGCAGGGCGACACTGAAGCTTTCTTT.

Ten or more counts support this clonotype. The V call is TRBV10-2, the J call TRBJ2-5; TRBD1 matches 7 bases. V dropped 8 bases and J dropped 3; count of bases not matched to a gene: 9. Germline-derived CDR1 and CDR2 are WSHSY and SAAADI. This CDR3 has 14 amino acids. CDR3 loop: CASLPLQGKETQYF. In DNA form, the CDR3 reads TGCGCCAGCCTGCCCCTACAGGGGAAAGAGACCCAGTACTTC.

In this sample, this clonotype turned up many times. The V call is TRBV6-1, the J call TRBJ1-5, with 7 bases aligning to TRBD1. This CDR3 spans 18 amino acids. Trimming removed 1 base from V and 0 bases from J; junction bases left unmatched: 9. The V gene's germline CDR1 is MNHNS and CDR2 SASEGT. Here the CDR3 DNA reads TGTGCCAGCAGTGAAGAGGATACAGGGGTTTATAGCAATCAGCCCCAGCATTTT. This translates into CASSEEDTGVYSNQPQHF.

At least ten counts were recorded for this clonotype. V usage is TRBV27 and J usage is TRBJ2-7; no reliable D call. The germline gives CDR1 MNHEY, CDR2 SMNVEV (reference sequence). The CDR3 contains 14 residues. The V end was cut by 4 bases, the J end by 5 bases, with 15 bases between. In DNA form, the CDR3 reads TGTGCCAGCAGTTCAAACCTGAACCCCCACGAGCAGTACTTC. Its translation is CASSSNLNPHEQYF.

In its sample, this clonotype was seen many times. This rearrangement joins TRBV9 to TRBJ1-2; D possibly corresponds to TRBD1 (5 bases). CDR3 size: 12 residues. Looked up from germline, CDR1 is SGDLS and CDR2 is YYNGEE. V was pared by 6 bases and J by 8 bases, with 14 bases between. The chain's CDR3 is CASTRGAGGYTF. CDR3 bases: TGTGCCAGCACCAGAGGGGCCGGGGGCTACACCTTC.

The chain couples TRBV9 to TRBJ2-5; no firm D call. This CDR3 region has 14 residues. V lost 3 bases, J lost 8 bases, and 17 bases lay in between. CDR1 and CDR2 from the germline V gene are SGDLS and YYNGEE. CDR3 in amino acids: CASSANRDKKTQYF. DNA of the CDR3: TGTGCCAGCAGCGCTAACAGAGACAAGAAAACCCAGTACTTC.

The table lists this clonotype with a few counts. This sequence joins TRBV20-1 and TRBJ2-5, with D perhaps matching TRBD1 (6 bases). Germline CDR1 reads DFQATT; CDR2 reads SNEGSKA (reference sequence). The CDR3 sequence is 11 residues long. V shed 6 bases and J shed 5 bases, with 10 bases lying between them. The CDR3 nucleotides are TGCAGTGCCGGCCAGGGGGAGACCCAGTACTTC. Amino acid sequence: CSAGQGETQYF.

This clonotype has ten or more counts. The gene calls are TRBV7-2 and TRBJ2-1; a possible D gene is TRBD1 (7 bases). The V end was cut by 1 base, the J end by 10 bases, with 14 bases between. Germline CDR1 reads SGHTA; CDR2 reads FQGNSA. The length of the CDR3 is 14 residues. CDR3 in amino acids: CASSLEWQGGEQFF. The CDR3 coding sequence is TGTGCCAGCAGCTTAGAATGGCAGGGGGGCGAGCAGTTCTTC. The complete variable domain, with remaining parts taken from reference TRBV7-2 and TRBJ2-1, reads GAGVSQSPSNKVTEKGKDVELRCDPISGHTALYWYRQSLGQGLEFLIYFQGNSAPDKSGLPSDRFSAERTGGSVSTLTIQRTQQEDSAVYLCASSLEWQGGEQFFGPGTRLTVL.